This T cell receptor (beta chain) was identified during a study of cytomegalovirus exposure and HLA in healthy donors. For the study at large: The roughly 110 validation repertoires were reported in a later analysis to have been generated on the same platform as the roughly 680 first-cohort repertoires.

Overall study results and limits: The study flagged some 170 TCR beta chains as cytomegalovirus-associated. A few chains tied to CMV proved CMV antigen-specific in vitro. It was reported that the classifier diagnosed cytomegalovirus status with high specificity and sensitivity in both the original and validation cohorts.

The CDR3 totals 13 residues. The J segment lost 11 bases and the V segment lost 2 bases, leaving 6 bases of the junction unmatched. Germline loops: CDR1 MNHEY, CDR2 SVGAGI. As for this clone: Its antigen is unidentified.

Sequenced by immunoSEQ multiplex PCR; TCRdb stores in-frame clones only, minus some. This table holds approximately 58,000 clones, around nine tenths found once. Material for sequencing was PBMCs. This TCR was recovered from a woman in her twenties or thirties in good health and CMV-seronegative. The V call is TRBV6-5, the J call TRBJ1-2, with 9 bases matching TRBD1. In DNA form, the CDR3 reads TGTGCCAGCAGTTACCCGGGGACAGGGACGTACACCTTC. It encodes CASSYPGTGTYTF.